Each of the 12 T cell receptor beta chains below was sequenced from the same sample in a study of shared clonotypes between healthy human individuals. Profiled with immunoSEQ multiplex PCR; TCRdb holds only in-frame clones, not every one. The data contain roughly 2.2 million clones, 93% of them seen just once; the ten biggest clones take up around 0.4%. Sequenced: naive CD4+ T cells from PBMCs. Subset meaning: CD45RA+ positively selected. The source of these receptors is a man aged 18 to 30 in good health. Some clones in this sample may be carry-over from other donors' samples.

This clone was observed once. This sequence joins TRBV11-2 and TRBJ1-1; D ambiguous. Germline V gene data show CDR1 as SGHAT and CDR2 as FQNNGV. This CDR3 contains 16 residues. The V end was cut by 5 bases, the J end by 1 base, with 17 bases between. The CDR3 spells CASSHRTGSGNTEAFF. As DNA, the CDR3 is TGTGCCAGCAGCCACCGGACGGGCAGCGGGAACACTGAAGCTTTCTTT.

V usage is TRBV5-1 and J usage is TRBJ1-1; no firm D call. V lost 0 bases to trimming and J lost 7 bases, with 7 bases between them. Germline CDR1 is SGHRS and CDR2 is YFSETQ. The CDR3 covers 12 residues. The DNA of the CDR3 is TGCGCCAGCAGCTTGGCCTCAGGTGAAGCTTTCTTT. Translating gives CASSLASGEAFF.

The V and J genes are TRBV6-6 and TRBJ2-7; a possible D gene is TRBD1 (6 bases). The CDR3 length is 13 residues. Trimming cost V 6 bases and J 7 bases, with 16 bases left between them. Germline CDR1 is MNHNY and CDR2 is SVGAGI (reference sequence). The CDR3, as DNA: TGTGCCAGCAGAAGTTCGCCAGGGGTGGAGCAGTACTTC. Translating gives CASRSSPGVEQYF.

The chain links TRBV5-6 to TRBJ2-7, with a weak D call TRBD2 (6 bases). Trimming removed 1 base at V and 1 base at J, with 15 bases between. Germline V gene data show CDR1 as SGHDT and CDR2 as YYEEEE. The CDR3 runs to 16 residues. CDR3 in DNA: TGTGCCAGCAGCTTGAAGGTGCTAGCGCTTTCCTACGAGCAGTACTTC. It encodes CASSLKVLALSYEQYF.

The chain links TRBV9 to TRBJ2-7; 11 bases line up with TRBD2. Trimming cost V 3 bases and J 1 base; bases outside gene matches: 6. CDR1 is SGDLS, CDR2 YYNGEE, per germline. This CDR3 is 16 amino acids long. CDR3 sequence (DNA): TGTGCCAGCAGCGCAAGAACTAGCGGGAGTTCCTACGAGCAGTACTTC. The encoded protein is CASSARTSGSSYEQYF. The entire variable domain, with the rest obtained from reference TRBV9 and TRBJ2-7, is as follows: DSGVTQTPKHLITATGQRVTLRCSPRSGDLSVYWYQQSLDQGLQFLIQYYNGEERAKGNILERFSAQQFPDLHSELNLSSLELGDSALYFCASSARTSGSSYEQYFGPGTRLTVT.

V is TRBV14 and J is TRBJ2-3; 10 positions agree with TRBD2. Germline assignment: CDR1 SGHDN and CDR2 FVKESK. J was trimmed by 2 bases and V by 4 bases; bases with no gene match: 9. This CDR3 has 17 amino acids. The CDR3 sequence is CASSPLRAGGNTDTQYF. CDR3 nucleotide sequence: TGTGCCAGCAGCCCCCTCCGAGCGGGAGGGAACACAGATACGCAGTATTTT.

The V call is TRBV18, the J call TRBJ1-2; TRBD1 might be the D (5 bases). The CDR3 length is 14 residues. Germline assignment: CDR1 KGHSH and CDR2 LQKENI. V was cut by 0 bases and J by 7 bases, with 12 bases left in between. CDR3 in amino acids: CASSPPIGAVGYTF. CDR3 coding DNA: TGTGCCAGCTCACCACCTATAGGGGCGGTTGGCTACACCTTC.

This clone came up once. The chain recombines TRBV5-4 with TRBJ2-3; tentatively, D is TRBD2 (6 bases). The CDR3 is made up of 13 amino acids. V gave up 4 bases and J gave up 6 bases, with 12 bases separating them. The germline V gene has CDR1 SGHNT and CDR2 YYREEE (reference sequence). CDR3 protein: CASSRARGDTQYF. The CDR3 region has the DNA TGTGCCAGCAGCCGAGCTCGGGGGGATACGCAGTATTTT.

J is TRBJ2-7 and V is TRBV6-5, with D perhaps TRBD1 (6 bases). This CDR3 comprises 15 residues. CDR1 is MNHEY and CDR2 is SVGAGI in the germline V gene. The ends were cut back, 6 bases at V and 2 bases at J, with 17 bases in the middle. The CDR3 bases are TGTGCCAGCAGGCCAAGACAGGCGTCGGCCTACGAGCAGTACTTC. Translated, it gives CASRPRQASAYEQYF.

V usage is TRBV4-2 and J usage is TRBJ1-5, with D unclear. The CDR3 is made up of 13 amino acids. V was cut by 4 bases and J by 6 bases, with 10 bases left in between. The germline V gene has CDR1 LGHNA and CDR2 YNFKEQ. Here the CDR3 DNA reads TGTGCCAGCAGCCCCCCCGGAGGTCAGCCCCAGCATTTT. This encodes CASSPPGGQPQHF.

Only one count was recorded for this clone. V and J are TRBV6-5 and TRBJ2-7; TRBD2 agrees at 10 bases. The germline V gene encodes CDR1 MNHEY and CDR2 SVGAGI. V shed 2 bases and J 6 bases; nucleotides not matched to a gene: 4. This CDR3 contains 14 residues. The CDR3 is CASSYEGLASEQYF. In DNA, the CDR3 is TGTGCCAGCAGTTACGAGGGACTAGCGTCCGAGCAGTACTTC.

In DNA, the CDR3 is TGTGCCAGCAGCTTAGTGTCAGGGAACTACGAGCAGTACTTC. It specifies CASSLVSGNYEQYF. The V and J genes are TRBV7-2 and TRBJ2-7, with a weak D call TRBD1 (5 bases). V lost 1 base and J lost 3, with 10 bases in between. This CDR3 has 14 amino acids. Per germline, CDR1 SGHTA and CDR2 FQGNSA.